These 28 T cell receptor beta chains originate from one sample sequenced in a study of OX40 agonist ivuxolimab in advanced cancers. The repertoire was sequenced with immunoSEQ multiplex PCR; TCRdb's copy has only in-frame clones and lacks some. The profile covers tens of thousands of clones, with approximately 90% appearing a single time and about an eighth taken by the ten largest. This specimen was CD4+ or CD8+ T cells sorted from blood, taken in a trial of the OX40 agonist ivuxolimab. The receptors originated from an adult with an advanced solid tumor such as melanoma, head and neck, liver or kidney cancer.

As to this clone: The sample holds other DNA sequences that translate to the same CDR3. V and J are TRBV11-2 and TRBJ2-3, with TRBD2 matching 8 bases. The CDR3 has 14 amino acids. CDR1 and CDR2 (germline): SGHAT, FQNNGV. J lost 5 bases, V lost 5 bases, and 6 bases had no gene match. CDR3 sequence (DNA): TGTGCCAGCAGCCCTGGGACTAGTTTAGATACGCAGTATTTT. Its translation: CASSPGTSLDTQYF.

The chain joins TRBV6-5 to TRBJ2-7; 7 bases map to TRBD2. Germline V lookup: CDR1 MNHEY, CDR2 SVGAGI. This CDR3 spans 13 amino acids. J was trimmed by 5 bases and V by 5 bases; bases with no gene match: 6. The CDR3 region has the DNA TGTGCCAGCAGTGAGATTACTAGCGACGAGCAGTACTTC. Amino acids: CASSEITSDEQYF.

This chain links TRBV29-1 with TRBJ2-2; D is possibly TRBD2 (7 bases). V lost 4 bases, J lost 0 bases, and 9 bases lay in between. Looked up from germline, CDR1 is SQVTM and CDR2 is ANQGSEA. This CDR3 is 14 amino acids long. The DNA of the CDR3 is TGCAGCGTTGCGGGGGGCGCGAACACCGGGGAGCTGTTTTTT. This codes for CSVAGGANTGELFF.

V is TRBV5-4 and J is TRBJ1-5, with D tentatively TRBD1 (5 bases). CDR1 SGHNT and CDR2 YYREEE come from the germline V gene (reference sequence). The V gene lost 0 bases and the J gene lost 3 bases, with 10 bases spanning the gap. The CDR3 is 15 residues long. CDR3 nucleotide sequence: TGTGCCAGCAGCTTGGGTACAGGCCCCAATCAGCCCCAGCATTTT. It yields the protein CASSLGTGPNQPQHF.

The chain employs TRBV6-6 and TRBJ1-3; D gene unclear. Trimming removed 7 bases from V and 3 bases from J, with 13 bases in between. The CDR3 covers 14 residues. Germline CDR1 and CDR2: MNHNY and SVGAGI (reference sequence). The CDR3 reads CASISSFIGNTIYF. The CDR3 DNA reads TGTGCCAGCATCTCATCTTTTATTGGAAACACCATATATTTT.

CDR3 residues: CASSPGAGGRGETQYF. CDR3 coding DNA: TGTGCCAGCAGCCCCGGTGCGGGGGGACGGGGGGAGACCCAGTACTTC. The J gene is TRBJ2-5, the V gene TRBV7-2; 8 positions match TRBD2. CDR1 is SGHTA and CDR2 is FQGNSA in the germline V gene. Trimming took 5 bases from V and 5 from J; bases not matched to a gene: 13. The CDR3 sequence is 16 residues long. The full variable domain, its missing parts supplied by reference TRBV7-2 and TRBJ2-5, is GAGVSQSPSNKVTEKGKDVELRCDPISGHTALYWYRQSLGQGLEFLIYFQGNSAPDKSGLPSDRFSAERTGGSVSTLTIQRTQQEDSAVYLCASSPGAGGRGETQYFGPGTRLLVL.

The chain recombines TRBV6-5 with TRBJ2-7, with D maybe TRBD2 (7 bases). The V end lost 2 bases, the J end lost 5 bases, and 10 bases lay between the germline ends. The length of the CDR3 is 13 residues. The germline V gene encodes CDR1 MNHEY and CDR2 SVGAGI. CDR3 residues: CASSYAGADEQYF. The CDR3 DNA reads TGTGCCAGCAGTTACGCGGGGGCAGACGAGCAGTACTTC.

This chain links TRBV4-1 with TRBJ2-7; TRBD1 or TRBD2 may be the D gene (5 bases each). From germline, CDR1 is MGHRA and CDR2 YSYEKL. The CDR3 has 15 residues. V was clipped by 0 bases and J by 4 bases, with 13 bases between them. CDR3 sequence (DNA): TGCGCCAGCAGCCAAGATCGGGGCAAGGCATACGAGCAGTACTTC. This translates into CASSQDRGKAYEQYF.

The chain has TRBV28 and TRBJ1-1; 8 bases map to TRBD1. Germline assignment: CDR1 MDHEN and CDR2 SYDVKM. This CDR3 is built from 14 residues. J was trimmed by 3 bases and V by 5 bases; bases with no gene match: 5. CDR3 amino acids: CASSLTGGDTEAFF. CDR3 bases: TGTGCCAGCAGTCTAACAGGGGGGGACACTGAAGCTTTCTTT.

This chain joins TRBV19 and TRBJ1-1, with a weak D call TRBD1 (5 bases). The CDR3 is made up of 12 amino acids. Germline lookup yields CDR1 LNHDA and CDR2 SQIVND (reference sequence). V lost 6 bases and J 5 bases, leaving 10 bases between the germline ends. Here the CDR3 DNA reads TGTGCCAGTAGGCAGGGTTTTACTGAAGCTTTCTTT. It translates to CASRQGFTEAFF.

This clone appeared a single time. The chain combines TRBV7-9 with TRBJ1-2; unclear D gene. The CDR3 loop spans 14 amino acids. The ends were cut back, 3 bases at V and 7 bases at J, with 15 bases in the middle. CDR1 and CDR2 (germline): SEHNR, FQNEAQ (reference sequence). CDR3 in DNA: TGTGCCAGCAGCTTGCGGGAGAGCTATTCTGGCTACACCTTC. Protein sequence: CASSLRESYSGYTF.

This clone was counted a single time. The J gene is TRBJ1-1, the V gene TRBV5-1; D is possibly TRBD1 (6 bases). Germline lookup yields CDR1 SGHRS and CDR2 YFSETQ. Trimming removed 2 bases at V and 0 bases at J, with 8 bases between. The CDR3 totals 14 residues. CDR3 in amino acids: CASSFGGLNTEAFF. The CDR3 region has the DNA TGCGCCAGCAGCTTCGGGGGCCTGAACACTGAAGCTTTCTTT. Full variable domain (missing parts from reference TRBV5-1 and TRBJ1-1): KAGVTQTPRYLIKTRGQQVTLSCSPISGHRSVSWYQQTPGQGLQFLFEYFSETQRNKGNFPGRFSGRQFSNSRSEMNVSTLELGDSALYLCASSFGGLNTEAFFGQGTRLTVV.

The V call is TRBV6-5, the J call TRBJ1-2, with 8 positions matching TRBD1. V was clipped by 6 bases and J by 6 bases; unmatched bases: 6. The CDR3 covers 13 residues. Germline CDR1 and CDR2: MNHEY and SVGAGI. The CDR3 loop is CASSTDRDNGYTF. CDR3 DNA sequence: TGTGCCAGCAGCACGGACAGGGATAATGGCTACACCTTC.

The rearrangement links TRBV6-1 to TRBJ2-7; TRBD1 might be the D (6 bases). The CDR3 is 16 amino acids. Deletions cut 0 bases from V and 3 bases from J, with 15 bases between. In germline, CDR1 is MNHNS, CDR2 SASEGT. The CDR3 sequence: CASSEAGSKGDYEQYF. The CDR3 DNA is TGTGCCAGCAGTGAAGCGGGGTCGAAGGGGGACTACGAGCAGTACTTC.

This clone appeared once. For the CDR3, the DNA is TGTGCCAGCAGTCCACTTGGACACGCCTATGGCTACACCTTC. It yields the protein CASSPLGHAYGYTF. V usage is TRBV6-6 and J usage is TRBJ1-2, with D maybe TRBD1 (5 bases). The CDR3 totals 14 residues. CDR1 and CDR2 from the germline V gene are MNHNY and SVGAGI (reference sequence). Deletions cut 5 bases from V and 4 bases from J, with 14 bases between.

This chain connects TRBV2 to TRBJ2-7, with D possibly matching TRBD2 (6 bases). Germline CDR1 reads SNHLY; CDR2 reads FYNNEI. V was cut by 6 bases and J by 2 bases, with 17 bases left in between. This CDR3 has 15 residues. Written as DNA, the CDR3 is TGTGCCAGCAGGGCGGGGATTTCCTTAACCTACGAGCAGTACTTC. This codes for CASRAGISLTYEQYF.

This chain joins TRBV13 and TRBJ2-1; D could derive from TRBD1 or TRBD2 (5 bases each). Trimming cost V 5 bases and J 8 bases, with 16 bases left between them. The length of the CDR3 is 14 residues. From germline, CDR1 is PRHDT and CDR2 FYEKMQ (reference sequence). CDR3 amino acids: CASSVWGSGDEQFF. The CDR3 DNA sequence: TGTGCCAGCAGCGTTTGGGGCTCCGGGGATGAGCAGTTCTTC.

The rearrangement links TRBV4-1 to TRBJ2-3; TRBD1 matches at 11 bases. This CDR3 is 15 amino acids long. The germline gives CDR1 MGHRA, CDR2 YSYEKL. The V and J ends lost 4 bases and 4 bases, in that order; junction bases with no gene match: 4. The CDR3 is CASSLGQGASDTQYF. The CDR3, as DNA: TGCGCCAGCAGCCTCGGACAGGGGGCGTCAGATACGCAGTATTTT.

J is TRBJ2-7 and V is TRBV27; unclear D gene. Per the germline V gene, CDR1 is MNHEY and CDR2 is SMNVEV (reference sequence). Between the trimmed V and J ends, which lost 0 bases and 3 bases, there was a span of 12 bases. CDR3 size: 15 residues. The CDR3 DNA reads TGTGCCAGCAGTTTATCGGTCGATGTGGGCTACGAGCAGTACTTC. This encodes CASSLSVDVGYEQYF.

The gene calls are TRBV5-4 and TRBJ2-5; no firm D call. Germline lookup yields CDR1 SGHNT and CDR2 YYREEE (reference sequence). The CDR3 runs 11 residues. The V end lost 1 base, the J end lost 5 bases, and 3 bases lay between the germline ends. CDR3 protein: CASSLSETQYF. CDR3 bases: TGTGCCAGCAGCTTGTCGGAGACCCAGTACTTC.

The chain links TRBV19 to TRBJ2-5, with a tentative D call TRBD2 (5 bases). V lost 2 bases, J lost 4 bases, and 11 bases lay in between. Germline V gives CDR1 LNHDA, CDR2 SQIVND (reference sequence). The CDR3 consists of 14 residues. CDR3 in amino acids: CASSINSGGETQYF. CDR3 nucleotides: TGTGCCAGTAGTATAAATTCAGGAGGAGAGACCCAGTACTTC.

The chain combines TRBV7-2 with TRBJ1-2; D is unresolved. V shed 2 bases and J shed 4 bases, with 14 bases lying between them. CDR1 is SGHTA and CDR2 is FQGNSA in the germline V gene. The CDR3 extends over 15 amino acids. In nucleotides, the CDR3 is TGTGCCAGCAGCTTATGGCCAGGCACTAGCTATGGCTACACCTTC. This codes for CASSLWPGTSYGYTF.

This chain connects TRBV30 to TRBJ2-1; TRBD1 agrees at 11 bases. The V gene end was trimmed by 2 bases and the J gene end by 5 bases; junction bases not matched to a gene: 2. Germline V gene sequence: CDR1 GTSNPN, CDR2 SVGIG (reference sequence). The CDR3 spans 14 residues. In DNA, the CDR3 is TGTGCCTGGAGTTTGGGACAGGGGGACAATGAGCAGTTCTTC. Translating gives CAWSLGQGDNEQFF.

This chain links TRBV19 with TRBJ1-1; unclear D gene. The V end was cut by 0 bases, the J end by 1 base, with 3 bases between. CDR1 LNHDA and CDR2 SQIVND come from the germline V gene (reference sequence). The CDR3 is made up of 13 amino acids. This chain's CDR3 is CASSIDRNTEAFF. The CDR3 region has the DNA TGTGCCAGTAGTATAGATCGGAACACTGAAGCTTTCTTT.

The CDR3, as DNA: TGTGCCAGCTCACCAAGGAGGGAGCTGTACGAGCAGTACTTC. It specifies CASSPRRELYEQYF. This chain connects TRBV18 to TRBJ2-7; D is perhaps TRBD2 (6 bases). Germline values: CDR1 KGHSH, CDR2 LQKENI. CDR3 size: 14 residues. V was trimmed by 2 bases and J by 4 bases, leaving 12 bases between them.

The J gene is TRBJ2-6, the V gene TRBV7-9, with TRBD1 matching 8 bases. CDR3 length equals 17 residues. CDR1 is SEHNR and CDR2 is FQNEAQ in the germline V gene (reference sequence). With 4 bases clipped from V and 0 bases from J, the junction kept 5 bases outside the gene matches. CDR3 protein: CASSSSDRASGANVLTF. The CDR3 bases are TGTGCCAGCAGCTCCTCGGACAGGGCCTCTGGGGCCAACGTCCTGACTTTC.

V and J are TRBV5-6 and TRBJ2-7; TRBD2 might be the D (5 bases). The CDR3 has 14 amino acids. Trimming shortened V by 3 bases and J by 2 bases, and 12 bases separated the two germline ends. Germline V lookup: CDR1 SGHDT, CDR2 YYEEEE. DNA of the CDR3: TGTGCCAGCAGCTCGCCCGAGGAGGCCTACGAGCAGTACTTC. Encoded protein: CASSSPEEAYEQYF.

This chain links TRBV6-6 with TRBJ1-5; unclear D gene. V lost 4 bases and J 7 bases, leaving 11 bases between the germline ends. Germline V gene lookup returns CDR1 MNHNY and CDR2 SVGAGI (reference sequence). This CDR3 region has 13 residues. The CDR3 bases are TGTGCCAGCAGTTCTCTCTTGTGGCAGCCCCAGCATTTT. It codes for CASSSLLWQPQHF.